This T cell receptor (beta chain) comes out of a study of spatial heterogeneity in lung cancer. Study in general: More than ten raw reads, on average, carried each unique TCR and UMI combination. Findings of the study overall: The recorded estimate of tumor T cell coverage is about 6.4% for alpha chains and more than 11% for beta chains. The study found that expanded intratumoral alpha and beta TCR counts tracked tumor mutation counts.

The study tagged each TCR cDNA molecule with a unique molecular identifier. Using its own MiXCR run on the 5' RACE reads, TCRdb lists one record per CDR3 protein. Of about 8,400 distinct CDR3 sequences detected, 5% appear once; the ten largest clones hold roughly 14%. This clonotype was seen repeatedly, ten times or more. What it recognizes is unknown. Time point meaning: sample taken at primary tumor resection. Whole RNA, which was extracted from tumor, nontumor lung tissue or frozen PBMC, was sequenced without any cell sorting. CDR1 and CDR2 from the germline V gene are DFQATT and SNEGSKA (reference sequence). This CDR3 region has 13 residues. V was shortened by 6 bases and J by 0 bases, with 12 bases between the two germline ends.

The chain carries TRBV20-1 and TRBJ2-7, with D possibly being TRBD1 or TRBD2 (5 bases each). Sequencing used lung tumor tissue, obtained at surgery. The sequence derives from a female donor with early-stage non-small cell lung cancer. CDR3 sequence (DNA): TGCAGTGCGGGACGGACGGCCTCCTACGAGCAGTACTTC. Translation: CSAGRTASYEQYF.